This T cell receptor beta chain was sequenced during a study of T and B cells in COVID-19 patients. Overall study: COVID-19 patients gave peripheral blood either during active infection or after recovery. Of 20 to 25 active-infection patients, 11 to 12 were critically ill with mechanical ventilation or extracorporeal membrane oxygenation.

Study-level findings and limits: Patients with COVID-19 reportedly showed strongly skewed T cell receptor beta variable and joining gene usage.

The germline CDR1 and CDR2 sequences are SEHNR and FQNEAQ (reference sequence). Unmatched junction bases numbered 5, after V lost 3 bases and J lost 6 bases. The CDR3 has 15 residues. About this clonotype: Its antigen is unidentified.

BIOMED2 TRB-A/B primer pools were used in multiplex TRB PCR. MiXCR, run by TCRdb on the multiplex PCR reads, gives a single entry per CDR3 protein. There are 23,000 or so distinct CDR3 sequences in the sample; about 30% occur only once, and 2.1% lies in the top ten. From blood, about 230-500 ng of genomic DNA served as TRB template. This rearrangement joins TRBV7-9 to TRBJ1-6; 7 bases match TRBD1. The sequenced sample was blood. The receptor was isolated from a human donor who had recovered from COVID-19. The CDR3 DNA sequence: TGTGCCAGCAGCTTTTGGGACAGATTTAATTCACCCCTCCACTTT. Its translation: CASSFWDRFNSPLHF.